These 5 T cell receptor beta chains originate from one sample sequenced in a study of blood T cell repertoires in COVID-19. Profiling relied on immunoSEQ multiplex PCR, and the TCRdb table lists in-frame clones only, not all of them. The sample yields 200,000 or so clones, 86% seen once. Sequencing was carried out using PBMCs or T cells enriched from blood (not recorded which). The receptor set was obtained from a woman aged 40 to 50 with acute COVID-19.

The J gene is TRBJ1-4, the V gene TRBV19, with TRBD1 as a possible D gene (5 bases). There are 11 residues in the CDR3. Germline V gives CDR1 LNHDA, CDR2 SQIVND (reference sequence). V lost 8 bases, J lost 12 bases, and 13 bases lay in between. CDR3 loop: CASRADNQLFF. The CDR3 DNA sequence: TGTGCCAGTCGGGCGGACAACCAACTGTTTTTT. The whole variable domain, remainder taken from reference TRBV19 and TRBJ1-4, is DGGITQSPKYLFRKEGQNVTLSCEQNLNHDAMYWYRQDPGQGLRLIYYSQIVNDFQKGDIAEGYSVSREKKESFPLTVTSAQKNPTAFYLCASRADNQLFFGSGTQLSVL.

This chain joins TRBV19 and TRBJ1-5, with 10 nucleotides matching TRBD1. The germline gives CDR1 LNHDA, CDR2 SQIVND (reference sequence). Losses at the gene ends were 4 bases for V and 7 bases for J; bases not matched to a gene: 10. The CDR3 extends over 16 amino acids. Written as DNA, the CDR3 is TGTGCCAGTAGTAACCCCCGGGACAGGGGTGGACAGCCCCAGCATTTT. This sequence encodes CASSNPRDRGGQPQHF.

The chain combines TRBV5-6 with TRBJ2-1; D gene unclear. This CDR3 has 14 amino acids. Between the trimmed V and J ends, which lost 4 bases and 5 bases, there was a span of 13 bases. CDR1 and CDR2 from the germline V gene are SGHDT and YYEEEE. The CDR3: CASSHNLVDNEQFF. CDR3 nucleotide sequence: TGTGCCAGCAGCCACAATCTTGTCGACAATGAGCAGTTCTTC.

The chain is built from TRBV9 and TRBJ2-1; 7 bases agree with TRBD2. The CDR3 is made up of 13 amino acids. J gave up 9 bases and V 4 bases, and 7 bases lay outside the gene matches. Per germline, CDR1 SGDLS and CDR2 YYNGEE. CDR3 sequence (DNA): TGTGCCAGCAGCATAGGAGCGGGGACTGAGCAGTTCTTC. It is translated as CASSIGAGTEQFF.

CDR3 bases: TGTGCCAGCAGTCGTCAAGCGGGGGTGTACAATGAGCAGTTCTTC. Its translation is CASSRQAGVYNEQFF. The V call is TRBV5-5, the J call TRBJ2-1, with 8 bases fitting TRBD2. The CDR3 covers 15 residues. Germline loops: CDR1 SGHKS, CDR2 YYEKEE (reference sequence). V was clipped by 5 bases and J by 4 bases; unmatched bases: 8.